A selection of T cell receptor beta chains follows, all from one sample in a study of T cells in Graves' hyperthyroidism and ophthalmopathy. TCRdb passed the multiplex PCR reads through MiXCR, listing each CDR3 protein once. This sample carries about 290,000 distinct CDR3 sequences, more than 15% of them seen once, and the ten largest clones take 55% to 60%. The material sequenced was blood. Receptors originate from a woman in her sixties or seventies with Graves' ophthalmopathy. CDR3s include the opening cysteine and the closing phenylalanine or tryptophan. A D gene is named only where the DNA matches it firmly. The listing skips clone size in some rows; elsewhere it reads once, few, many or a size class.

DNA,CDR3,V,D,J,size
TGCGCCAGCAGCCAAGGGGGAAGGGTTTCACCCCTCCACTTT,CASSQGGRVSPLHF,TRBV4-3,-,TRBJ1-6,few
TGTGCCAGCAGCTTTATACAAGAGATCTATGAGCAGTTCTTC,CASSFIQEIYEQFF,TRBV7-9,-,TRBJ2-1,many
TGTGCCAGCAGTTTTTCCGGGACCGGCAATCAGCCCCAGCATTTT,CASSFSGTGNQPQHF,TRBV27,-,TRBJ1-5,-
TGTGCCAGCAGCTTAGCGGAGAGAGGAAACTATGGCTACACCTTC,CASSLAERGNYGYTF,TRBV7-9,-,TRBJ1-2,many
TGTGCCAGCAGAGTCGGGACAGGGGCGAACTACGAGCAGTACTTC,CASRVGTGANYEQYF,TRBV3-1,TRBD1,TRBJ2-7,-
TGTGCCAGTAGTATTGTACAGGGTGGGATGTATGGCTACACCTTC,CASSIVQGGMYGYTF,TRBV19,-,TRBJ1-2,many
TGCAGTGCTATCCGTCCCGGGACAGGGATCAGCGAGGAAAAACTGTTTTTT,CSAIRPGTGISEEKLFF,TRBV20-1,TRBD1,TRBJ1-4,-
TGCGCCATTTCACGGGAGGGGCAGGGGGTAACCGAGCAGTACTTC,CAISREGQGVTEQYF,TRBV10-2,-,TRBJ2-7,many
TGTGCCAGCAGTTACTCGACTGGGGGTTTAAGCACAGATACGCAGTATTTT,CASSYSTGGLSTDTQYF,TRBV6-6,-,TRBJ2-3,many
TGCGCCAGCAGCCAAGATAGTCGCCAAAGAAGGACCGGGGAGCTGTTTTTT,CASSQDSRQRRTGELFF,TRBV4-3,-,TRBJ2-2,many
TGCGCCAGCAGCCAGTCGGGGGCTAGCTCCTACAATGAGCAGTTCTTC,CASSQSGASSYNEQFF,TRBV4-3,-,TRBJ2-1,-
TGTGCCAGCAGTGGGGGGGACCTAGATACGCAGTATTTT,CASSGGDLDTQYF,TRBV2,-,TRBJ2-3,many
TGTGCCAGCAAGGAGTTACTAGCGGGACTCGAGCAGTACTTC,CASKELLAGLEQYF,TRBV2,TRBD2,TRBJ2-7,-
TGTGCCAGCAGCGTGAGCCCCCACCGAGCGGCCGTAAATTCACCCCTCCACTTT,CASSVSPHRAAVNSPLHF,TRBV9,-,TRBJ1-6,-
TGTGCCAGCAGTGAAGGGGGGGCGAGAAACTATGGCTACACCTTC,CASSEGGARNYGYTF,TRBV2,-,TRBJ1-2,many
TGTGCCAGCTTCGGACAGGGGGCAGTCACCGGGGAGCTGTTTTTT,CASFGQGAVTGELFF,TRBV18,TRBD1,TRBJ2-2,-
TGTGCCAGCAGTTACCCCGAGGACAGGGCCCTCTACAATGAGCAGTTCTTC,CASSYPEDRALYNEQFF,TRBV6-2/TRBV6-3,TRBD1,TRBJ2-1,-
TGTGCCAGCAGCGGCGGGACTAGCGGATTCGAGACCCAGTACTTC,CASSGGTSGFETQYF,TRBV28,TRBD2,TRBJ2-5,many
TGTGCCAGCAGTTTTTTGACTAGCGGGCGGGATGAGCAGTACTTC,CASSFLTSGRDEQYF,TRBV28,TRBD2,TRBJ2-7,-
TGTGCCAGCAGCTTAAGCGGGAGTGGGAAGGAGACCCAGTACTTC,CASSLSGSGKETQYF,TRBV7-2,TRBD2,TRBJ2-5,many
TGTGCCAGCAGGATGACAGGGATTCTCTCCTACGAGCAGTACTTC,CASRMTGILSYEQYF,TRBV27,TRBD1,TRBJ2-7,many
TGCGCCAGCAGCCAAGTCAGGGAGAAGACTGAAGCTTTCTTT,CASSQVREKTEAFF,TRBV4-1,-,TRBJ1-1,-
TGTGCCAGCATCCTGGCCGGCGCTGGTGAAGCTTTCTTT,CASILAGAGEAFF,TRBV3-2,-,TRBJ1-1,-
TGTGCCAGCAGTTACTCCGCGGGGGGGGGGGAGACCCAGTACTTC,CASSYSAGGGETQYF,TRBV6-5,TRBD2,TRBJ2-5,-
TGTGCCACCTCCAGACGGGGGGCCACTGAAGCTTTCTTT,CATSRRGATEAFF,TRBV27,-,TRBJ1-1,-
TGTGCCAGCAGCTTATTTAGCCCTAGCACAGATACGCAGTATTTT,CASSLFSPSTDTQYF,TRBV11-2,-,TRBJ2-3,many
TGTGCCACCAGCACCCCGCTGTTCGGGCGGGAGATCTACAATGAGCAGTTCTTC,CATSTPLFGREIYNEQFF,TRBV15,TRBD2,TRBJ2-1,few
TGCAGTGCTTCGGAGGTATCGGAGGGCTACACCTTC,CSASEVSEGYTF,TRBV20-1,-,TRBJ1-2,-
TGCGCCAGCAGCTTGGGGGTGGGCGGGAATCAGCCCCAGCATTTT,CASSLGVGGNQPQHF,TRBV5-1,-,TRBJ1-5,many
TGCGCCAGCAGCCAACCCGATGCGGGACAGGGGGCAGGTGGCTACACCTTC,CASSQPDAGQGAGGYTF,TRBV4-1,TRBD1,TRBJ1-2,many
TGCAGTGCTCGACTAGCGGGAGATCTTTCCAATGAGCAGTTCTTC,CSARLAGDLSNEQFF,TRBV20-1,TRBD2,TRBJ2-1,few
TGTGCCAGCCATAGATACCTCTCCTACGAGCAGTACTTC,CASHRYLSYEQYF,TRBV2,-,TRBJ2-7,many
TGTGCCAGCAGATCACCCCAGACAGGGCCTTCCTACAATGAGCAGTTCTTC,CASRSPQTGPSYNEQFF,TRBV6-2/TRBV6-3,TRBD1,TRBJ2-1,many
TGTGCCAGCAGCCAAACAACAGAGGGCTACACCTTC,CASSQTTEGYTF,TRBV3-1,-,TRBJ1-2,many
TGTGCCAGCAGCTTAGACTCCCTTGGGGGGCAGGGGGCGATCAATGAGCAGTTCTTC,CASSLDSLGGQGAINEQFF,TRBV7-2,TRBD1,TRBJ2-1,many
TGCAGCGTTGATCCCCCGGGTGGCTTCGCCCGGGGCCGCCCCTACGAGCAGTACTTC,CSVDPPGGFARGRPYEQYF,TRBV29-1,-,TRBJ2-7,-
TGCGCCAGCAGCTTGGCCGGGACAAGGAATGAAAAACTGTTTTTT,CASSLAGTRNEKLFF,TRBV5-1,-,TRBJ1-4,many
TGTGCCAGCAGTTTAGGAGCCTGGGGGGATACGCAGTATTTT,CASSLGAWGDTQYF,TRBV12-3/TRBV12-4,-,TRBJ2-3,many
TGTGCCACCAGCAGAGATGGACGGGACAATCAGCCCCAGCATTTT,CATSRDGRDNQPQHF,TRBV15,-,TRBJ1-5,many
TGTGCCAGCAGTCGAGCAGGGACTGAAGCTTTCTTT,CASSRAGTEAFF,TRBV12-3/TRBV12-4,-,TRBJ1-1,many
TGTGCCATCTCAACGGCAGGGGGAGGCTACACCTTC,CAISTAGGGYTF,TRBV10-3,TRBD1,TRBJ1-2,-